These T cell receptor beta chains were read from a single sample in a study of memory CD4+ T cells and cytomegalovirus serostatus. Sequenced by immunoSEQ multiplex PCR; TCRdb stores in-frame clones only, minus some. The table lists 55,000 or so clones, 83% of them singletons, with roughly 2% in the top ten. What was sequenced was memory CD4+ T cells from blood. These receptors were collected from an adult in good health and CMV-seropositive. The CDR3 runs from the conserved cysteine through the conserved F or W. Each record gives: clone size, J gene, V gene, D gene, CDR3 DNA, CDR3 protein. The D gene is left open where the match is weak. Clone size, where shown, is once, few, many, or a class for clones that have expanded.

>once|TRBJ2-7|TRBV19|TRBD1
TGTGCCAGTAGTATTGCGACAGGGGGACCCTACGAGCAGTACTTC
CASSIATGGPYEQYF
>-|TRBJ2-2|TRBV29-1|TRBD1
TGCAGCGTTAAGGGCAGGGGGTGGTTCACCGGGGAGCTGTTTTTT
CSVKGRGWFTGELFF
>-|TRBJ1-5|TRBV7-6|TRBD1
TGTGCCAGCAGCTCAGGGGGGCAGCCCCAGCATTTT
CASSSGGQPQHF
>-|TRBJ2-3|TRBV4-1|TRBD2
TGCGCCAGCAGCCAGGCGACTAGCGGCTACACAGATACGCAGTATTTT
CASSQATSGYTDTQYF
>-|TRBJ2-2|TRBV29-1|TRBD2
TGCAGCGTTGCTGGGACTAGCGGGAACCCGAACACCGGGGAGCTGTTTTTT
CSVAGTSGNPNTGELFF
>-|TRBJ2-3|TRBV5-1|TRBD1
TGCGCCAGCAGCTTGGCCGGGACAGGGGGAACAGATACGCAGTATTTT
CASSLAGTGGTDTQYF
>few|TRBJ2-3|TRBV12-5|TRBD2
TGTGCTAGTGGTGCCTTCGCGGGGGGCTTTAATTTT
CASGAFAGGFNF
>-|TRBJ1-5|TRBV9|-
TGTGCCAGCAGCCTCGAGGGGGGGGCTCGACAGCCCCAGCATTTT
CASSLEGGARQPQHF
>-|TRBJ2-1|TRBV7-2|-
TGTGCCAGCACCCGGGTGGCGGGGCTAAACAATGAGCAGTTCTTC
CASTRVAGLNNEQFF
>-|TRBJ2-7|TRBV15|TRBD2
TGTGCCACCAGCAGAGATCGGCTAGCGGGAGACGAGCAGTACTTC
CATSRDRLAGDEQYF
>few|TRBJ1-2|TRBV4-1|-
TGCGCCAGCAGCCAAGATCCGGGACGGCAAGTAGATGGCTACACCTTC
CASSQDPGRQVDGYTF
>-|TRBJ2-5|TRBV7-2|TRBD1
TGTGCCAGCAGCCTAGGGACAGGGCCGGAGACCCAGTACTTC
CASSLGTGPETQYF
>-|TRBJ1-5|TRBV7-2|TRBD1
TGTGCCAGCAGCCGACAGGGATTTGGCAATCAGCCCCAGCATTTT
CASSRQGFGNQPQHF
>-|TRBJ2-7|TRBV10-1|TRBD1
TGCGCCAGCAGTGAGGGGACAGGGGGCTTCAACGAGCAGTACTTC
CASSEGTGGFNEQYF